Listed below are T cell receptor beta chains from one sample, sequenced in a study of neurological immune-mediated disorders. TCRdb redid the calling of the 5' RACE reads with MiXCR, one entry per CDR3 protein. Here the sample spans tens of thousands of distinct CDR3 sequences, 7% to 10% being singletons. Sequenced sample: PBMCs. The source of these receptors is a woman in her thirties or forties in good health. Each CDR3 is given with its conserved first and last residue. A D gene is named only where the DNA matches it firmly. Some rows have no size entry. The others give once, few or many, or a class for an expanded clone.

TRBV5-1	TRBJ2-7	many	.	CASSLISGPEYEQYF	TGCGCCAGCAGCTTGATCAGCGGCCCCGAATACGAGCAGTACTTC
TRBV6-5	TRBJ2-7	many	TRBD2	CASSRLLAGLHEQYF	TGTGCCAGCAGTCGGCTGCTAGCGGGACTCCACGAGCAGTACTTC
TRBV2	TRBJ1-5	.	.	CASSEGQGPDAQHF	TGTGCCAGCAGTGAAGGGCAGGGGCCCGATGCCCAGCATTTT
TRBV12-3/TRBV12-4	TRBJ2-7	many	TRBD2	CASSRISGRGEQYF	TGTGCCAGCAGTCGCATAAGCGGGAGAGGCGAGCAGTACTTC
TRBV4-3	TRBJ2-1	many	.	CASSQEPFWGEQFF	TGCGCCAGCAGCCAAGAACCCTTCTGGGGGGAGCAGTTCTTC
TRBV5-5	TRBJ1-2	many	.	CASSFGQLGWLNYGYTF	TGTGCCAGCAGCTTTGGACAGTTGGGTTGGTTAAATTATGGCTACACCTTC
TRBV5-1	TRBJ2-5	.	TRBD2	CASSLGTFSGDTQYF	TGCGCCAGCAGCTTGGGCACCTTCAGCGGGGATACCCAGTACTTC
TRBV4-3	TRBJ1-2	many	.	CASSRGRSYGYTF	TGCGCCAGCAGCCGGGGACGTTCCTATGGCTACACCTTC
TRBV3-1	TRBJ2-5	many	.	CASSQDLGRTQETQYF	TGTGCCAGCAGCCAAGATCTGGGGCGGACCCAAGAGACCCAGTACTTC
TRBV6-2/TRBV6-3	TRBJ2-7	many	.	CASSFGPGIYYEQYF	TGTGCCAGCAGTTTCGGACCCGGGATCTACTACGAGCAGTACTTC
TRBV7-2	TRBJ2-3	many	.	CASSLWGTVTDTQYF	TGTGCCAGCAGTCTCTGGGGGACTGTCACAGATACGCAGTATTTT
TRBV20-1	TRBJ2-7	many	.	CSASRDASSYEQYF	TGCAGTGCTAGCCGTGACGCGAGCTCCTACGAGCAGTACTTC
TRBV4-3	TRBJ1-2	.	TRBD1	CASSLETGTYGYTF	TGCGCCAGCAGCCTAGAGACAGGGACGTATGGCTACACCTTC
TRBV20-1	TRBJ2-3	many	.	CSARTDADTQYF	TGCAGTGCTCGGACGGACGCAGATACGCAGTATTTT
TRBV20-1	TRBJ2-1	many	TRBD2	CSAETGTSSDEQFF	TGCAGTGCGGAAACCGGGACTAGCAGCGATGAGCAGTTCTTC
TRBV12-3/TRBV12-4	TRBJ1-1	many	TRBD1	CASSLDRGTEAFF	TGTGCCAGCAGCTTGGACAGGGGAACTGAAGCTTTCTTT
TRBV6-2/TRBV6-3	TRBJ2-5	many	TRBD2	CASNLAGAFQETQYF	TGTGCCAGCAACTTAGCGGGGGCCTTCCAAGAGACCCAGTACTTC
TRBV3-1	TRBJ1-6	many	.	CASSQAGTEGSPLHF	TGTGCCAGCAGCCAGGCTGGGACCGAGGGATCACCCCTCCACTTT
TRBV27	TRBJ1-6	many	TRBD1	CASSLGQGASSYNSPLHF	TGTGCCAGCAGTCTTGGACAGGGGGCGAGCTCCTATAATTCACCCCTCCACTTT
TRBV6-1	TRBJ2-7	.	TRBD2	CASRPGRRSSYEQYF	TGTGCCAGCAGACCCGGGAGGCGTAGCTCCTACGAGCAGTACTTC
TRBV3-1	TRBJ1-2	many	.	CASSQDRERLYGYTF	TGTGCCAGCAGCCAAGATCGGGAGAGATTGTATGGCTACACCTTC
TRBV18	TRBJ2-7	many	TRBD1	CASSPGQGIGEQYF	TGTGCCAGCTCACCGGGACAGGGGATAGGCGAGCAGTACTTC
TRBV7-2	TRBJ1-1	many	.	CASSGQGNTEAFF	TGTGCCAGCAGCGGTCAGGGGAACACTGAAGCTTTCTTT
TRBV5-1	TRBJ1-5	many	TRBD1	CASSLGDRGNQPQHF	TGCGCCAGCAGCTTGGGGGACAGGGGTAATCAGCCCCAGCATTTT
TRBV20-1	TRBJ2-5	many	.	CSPSVRSSAGPETQYF	TGCAGTCCTTCTGTGAGGTCAAGTGCGGGGCCAGAGACCCAGTACTTC
TRBV6-2/TRBV6-3	TRBJ1-1	many	.	CASSYRSDTEAFF	TGTGCCAGCAGTTACCGTTCGGACACTGAAGCTTTCTTT
TRBV7-2	TRBJ1-1	once	TRBD1	CASSEQGASTEAFF	TGTGCCAGCAGCGAACAGGGGGCGAGCACTGAAGCTTTCTTT
TRBV6-5	TRBJ1-3	few	.	CASRDSQASSGNTIYF	TGTGCCAGCAGGGACTCTCAGGCGAGCTCTGGAAACACCATATATTTT
TRBV18	TRBJ1-2	many	.	CASSPDGTLTNYGYTF	TGTGCCAGCTCACCAGATGGGACACTGACTAACTATGGCTACACCTTC
TRBV5-1	TRBJ2-1	medium-sized	.	CASSLDPLVGSNEQFF	TGCGCCAGCAGCTTGGACCCCCTAGTCGGGTCCAATGAGCAGTTCTTC
TRBV29-1	TRBJ1-1	.	TRBD1	CSVRIQGDTEAFF	TGCAGCGTTAGGATCCAGGGGGACACTGAAGCTTTCTTT
TRBV14	TRBJ2-1	many	.	CASSPTGAYNEQFF	TGTGCCAGCAGCCCGACAGGTGCTTACAATGAGCAGTTCTTC
TRBV7-2	TRBJ2-7	many	.	CASSLARRPSGYF	TGTGCCAGCAGCTTAGCGAGGAGGCCCTCGGGGTACTTC
TRBV7-2	TRBJ2-5	many	TRBD1	CASSSGWGTGVGGGETQYF	TGTGCCAGCAGCTCGGGATGGGGGACAGGAGTCGGTGGCGGAGAGACCCAGTACTTC
TRBV20-1	TRBJ2-5	many	.	CSAIPGETQYF	TGCAGTGCTATCCCGGGGGAGACCCAGTACTTC
TRBV29-1	TRBJ2-1	many	.	CSVEDWQGLYNEQFF	TGCAGCGTTGAAGATTGGCAGGGATTGTACAATGAGCAGTTCTTC
TRBV30	TRBJ1-1	.	.	CAWSVGDRTEAFF	TGTGCCTGGAGTGTGGGGGATCGGACTGAAGCTTTCTTT
TRBV5-1	TRBJ2-7	many	.	CASSLDGALYEQYF	TGCGCCAGCAGCTTGGACGGGGCCCTATACGAGCAGTACTTC
TRBV7-3	TRBJ1-6	many	.	CASSPGTFNSPLHF	TGTGCCAGCAGCCCAGGGACCTTCAATTCACCCCTCCACTTT
TRBV7-2	TRBJ1-2	many	.	CASSLLGAAYGYTF	TGTGCCAGCAGCTTGCTCGGGGCAGCCTATGGCTACACCTTC
TRBV6-2/TRBV6-3	TRBJ1-2	many	.	CASSPGVGYTF	TGTGCCAGCAGCCCCGGGGTTGGCTACACCTTC